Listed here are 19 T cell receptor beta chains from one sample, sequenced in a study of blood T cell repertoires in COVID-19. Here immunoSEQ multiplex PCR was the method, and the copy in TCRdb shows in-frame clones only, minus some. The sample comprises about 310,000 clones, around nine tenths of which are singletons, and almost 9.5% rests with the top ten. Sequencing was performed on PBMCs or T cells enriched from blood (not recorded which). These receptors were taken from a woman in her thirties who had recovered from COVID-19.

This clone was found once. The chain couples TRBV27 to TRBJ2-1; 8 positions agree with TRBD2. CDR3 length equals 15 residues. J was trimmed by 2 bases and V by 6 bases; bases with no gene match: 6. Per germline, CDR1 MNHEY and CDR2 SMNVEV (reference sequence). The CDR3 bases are TGTGCCAGCAGGGCGTTCGGGGGGGCCTACAATGAGCAGTTCTTC. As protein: CASRAFGGAYNEQFF.

The CDR3 sequence: CASSLSEDRGDGYTF. The CDR3 nucleotides read TGTGCCAGCAGTTTATCGGAGGACAGGGGCGATGGCTACACCTTC. The V and J genes are TRBV27 and TRBJ1-2, with 9 bases that match TRBD1. Losses at the gene ends were 0 bases for V and 6 bases for J; bases not matched to a gene: 5. Germline V gives CDR1 MNHEY, CDR2 SMNVEV (reference sequence). This CDR3 is built from 15 residues.

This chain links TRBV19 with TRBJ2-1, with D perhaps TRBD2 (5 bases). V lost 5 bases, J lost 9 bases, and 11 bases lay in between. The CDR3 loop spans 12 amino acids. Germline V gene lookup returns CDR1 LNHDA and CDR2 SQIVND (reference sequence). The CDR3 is CASSSGDGEQFF. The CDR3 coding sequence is TGTGCCAGTAGTTCCGGGGATGGTGAGCAGTTCTTC. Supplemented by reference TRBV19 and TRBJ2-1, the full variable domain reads DGGITQSPKYLFRKEGQNVTLSCEQNLNHDAMYWYRQDPGQGLRLIYYSQIVNDFQKGDIAEGYSVSREKKESFPLTVTSAQKNPTAFYLCASSSGDGEQFFGPGTRLTVL.

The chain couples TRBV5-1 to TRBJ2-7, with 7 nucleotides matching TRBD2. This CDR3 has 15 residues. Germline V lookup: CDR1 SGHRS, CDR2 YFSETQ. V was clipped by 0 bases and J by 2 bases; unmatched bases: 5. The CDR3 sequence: CASSLVAGEPYEQYF. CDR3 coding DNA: TGCGCCAGCAGCTTGGTGGCGGGAGAGCCCTACGAGCAGTACTTC.

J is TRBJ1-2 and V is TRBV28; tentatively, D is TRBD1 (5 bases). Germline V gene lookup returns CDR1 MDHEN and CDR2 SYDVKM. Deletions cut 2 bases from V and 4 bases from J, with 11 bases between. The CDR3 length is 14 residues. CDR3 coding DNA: TGTGCCAGCAGTTTAGTTGACAGAGCCTATGGCTACACCTTC. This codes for CASSLVDRAYGYTF.

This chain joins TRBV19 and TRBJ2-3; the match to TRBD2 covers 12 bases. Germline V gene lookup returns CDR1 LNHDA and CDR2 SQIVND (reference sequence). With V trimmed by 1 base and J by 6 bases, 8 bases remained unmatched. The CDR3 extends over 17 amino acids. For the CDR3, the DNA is TGTGCCAGTAGTATAGGTCGGACTAGCGGGATTCTGGATACGCAGTATTTT. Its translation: CASSIGRTSGILDTQYF.

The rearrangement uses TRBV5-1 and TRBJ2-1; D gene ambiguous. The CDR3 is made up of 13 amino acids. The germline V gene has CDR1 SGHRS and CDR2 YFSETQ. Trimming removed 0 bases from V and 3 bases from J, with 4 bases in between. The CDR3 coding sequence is TGCGCCAGCAGCTTGGGTAACTACAATGAGCAGTTCTTC. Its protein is CASSLGNYNEQFF.

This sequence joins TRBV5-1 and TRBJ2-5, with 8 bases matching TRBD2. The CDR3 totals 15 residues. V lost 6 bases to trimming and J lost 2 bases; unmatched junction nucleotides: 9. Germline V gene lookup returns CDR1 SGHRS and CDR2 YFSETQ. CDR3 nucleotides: TGCGCCAGCACGCCCCCGGTAGCGGGACAAGAGACCCAGTACTTC. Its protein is CASTPPVAGQETQYF. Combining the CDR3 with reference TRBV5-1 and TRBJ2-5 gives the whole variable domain KAGVTQTPRYLIKTRGQQVTLSCSPISGHRSVSWYQQTPGQGLQFLFEYFSETQRNKGNFPGRFSGRQFSNSRSEMNVSTLELGDSALYLCASTPPVAGQETQYFGPGTRLLVL.

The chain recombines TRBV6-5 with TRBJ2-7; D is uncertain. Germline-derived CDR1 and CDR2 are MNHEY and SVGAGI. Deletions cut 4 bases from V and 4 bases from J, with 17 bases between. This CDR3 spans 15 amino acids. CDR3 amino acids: CASSSPVGATYEQYF. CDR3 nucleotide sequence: TGTGCCAGCAGTTCCCCTGTTGGAGCGACGTACGAGCAGTACTTC.

The CDR3 sequence is CASSPQLGTSGRAPQETQYF. CDR3 sequence (DNA): TGTGCCAGTAGTCCTCAGCTAGGGACTAGCGGGAGGGCCCCACAAGAGACCCAGTACTTC. The chain combines TRBV19 with TRBJ2-5; 16 bases are a match to TRBD2. Germline-derived CDR1 and CDR2 are LNHDA and SQIVND (reference sequence). Trimming removed 5 bases from V and 2 bases from J; junction bases left unmatched: 14. CDR3 size: 20 residues.

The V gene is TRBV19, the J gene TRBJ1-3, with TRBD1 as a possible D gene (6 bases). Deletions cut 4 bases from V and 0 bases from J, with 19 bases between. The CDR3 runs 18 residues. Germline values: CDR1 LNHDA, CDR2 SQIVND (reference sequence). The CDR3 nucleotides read TGTGCCAGTAGTAGCGAGACAGGAAGGCGACGCTCTGGAAACACCATATATTTT. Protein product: CASSSETGRRRSGNTIYF.

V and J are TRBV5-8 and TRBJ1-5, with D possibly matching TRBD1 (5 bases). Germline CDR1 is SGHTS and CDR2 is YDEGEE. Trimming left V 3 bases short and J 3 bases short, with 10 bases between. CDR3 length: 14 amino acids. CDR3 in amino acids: CASSSGHPNQPQHF. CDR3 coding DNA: TGTGCCAGCAGCTCAGGACATCCCAATCAGCCCCAGCATTTT.

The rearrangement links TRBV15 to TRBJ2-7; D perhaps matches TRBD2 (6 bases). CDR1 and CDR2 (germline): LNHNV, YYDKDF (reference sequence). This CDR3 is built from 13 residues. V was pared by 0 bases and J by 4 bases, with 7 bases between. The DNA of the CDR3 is TGTGCCACCAGCAGAGATGCGGGATACGAGCAGTACTTC. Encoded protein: CATSRDAGYEQYF.

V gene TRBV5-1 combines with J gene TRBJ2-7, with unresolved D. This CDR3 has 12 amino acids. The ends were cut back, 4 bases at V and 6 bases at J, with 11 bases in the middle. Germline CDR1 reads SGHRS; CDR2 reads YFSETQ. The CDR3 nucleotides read TGCGCCAGCAGCCTCCCCCCGTCCGAGCAGTACTTC. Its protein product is CASSLPPSEQYF.

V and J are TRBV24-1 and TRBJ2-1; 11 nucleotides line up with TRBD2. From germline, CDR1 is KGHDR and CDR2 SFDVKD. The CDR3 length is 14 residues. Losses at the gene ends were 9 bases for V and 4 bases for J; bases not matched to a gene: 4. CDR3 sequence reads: CATRGTSGYNEQFF. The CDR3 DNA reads TGTGCCACCCGGGGGACTAGCGGATACAATGAGCAGTTCTTC.

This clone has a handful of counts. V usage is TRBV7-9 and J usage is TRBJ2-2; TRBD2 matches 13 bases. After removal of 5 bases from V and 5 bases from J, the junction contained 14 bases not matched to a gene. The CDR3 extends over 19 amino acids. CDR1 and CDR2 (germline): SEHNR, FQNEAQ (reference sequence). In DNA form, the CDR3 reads TGTGCCAGCAGCCATGGGACTAGCGGGGCCCTCGGGTGGACCGGGGAGCTGTTTTTT. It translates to CASSHGTSGALGWTGELFF.

The CDR3 spells CASSQDSQGFYGYTF. The CDR3 DNA sequence: TGCGCCAGCAGCCAAGATTCCCAGGGATTCTATGGCTACACCTTC. V usage is TRBV4-3 and J usage is TRBJ1-2; maybe TRBD1 (5 bases). This CDR3 contains 15 residues. Germline-derived CDR1 and CDR2 are LGHNA and YSLEER. Trimming removed 0 bases from V and 4 bases from J, with 12 bases in between.

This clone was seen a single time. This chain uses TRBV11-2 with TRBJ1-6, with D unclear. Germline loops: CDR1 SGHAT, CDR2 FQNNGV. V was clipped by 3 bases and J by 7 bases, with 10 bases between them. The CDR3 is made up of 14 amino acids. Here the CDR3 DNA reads TGTGCCAGCAGCTTCGGGGTGGCGAATTCACCCCTCCACTTT. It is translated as CASSFGVANSPLHF.

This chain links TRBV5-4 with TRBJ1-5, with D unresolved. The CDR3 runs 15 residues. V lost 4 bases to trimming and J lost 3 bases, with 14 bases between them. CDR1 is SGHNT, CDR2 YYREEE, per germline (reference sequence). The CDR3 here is CASSPLRSNNQPQHF. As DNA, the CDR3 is TGTGCCAGCAGCCCCCTCCGCAGTAACAATCAGCCCCAGCATTTT.